This T cell receptor beta chain comes out of a study of cytomegalovirus exposure and HLA in healthy donors. The primer mix had 60 Vbeta and 13 Jbeta primers. Assay used: immunoSEQ multiplex PCR; TCRdb lists only in-frame clones, some missing. The sample has about 69,000 clones, 55% to 75% seen once. This clone has just a few counts. The specimen was PBMCs. This TCR derives from a woman younger than 45 in good health and CMV-seronegative.

The CDR3 sequence: CASSTDILYGYTF. The CDR3 nucleotides are TGTGCCAGCAGCACAGACATCTTGTATGGCTACACCTTC. The V and J genes are TRBV2 and TRBJ1-2; D call uncertain. V dropped 6 bases and J dropped 5 bases, with 13 bases sitting between them. CDR1 is SNHLY, CDR2 FYNNEI, per germline. This CDR3 has 13 amino acids.